Listed below are T cell receptor beta chains from one sample, sequenced in a study of blood T cell repertoires in COVID-19. Here immunoSEQ multiplex PCR was the method, and the copy in TCRdb shows in-frame clones only, minus some. The table records fewer than 150,000 clones, 84% of them present only once. The sample was peripheral blood. Receptors were obtained from a human donor in a cohort sampled during active COVID-19. The CDR3 runs from the conserved cysteine through the conserved F or W. A D gene is named only where the DNA matches it firmly. Clone sizes are given selectively: once, few, many, or a class where the clone is expanded.

j_gene,d_gene,v_gene,abundance,CDR3aa,CDR3nt
TRBJ2-2,.,TRBV4-1,few,CASSPGSLLNTGELFF,TGCGCCAGCAGCCCCGGGAGCTTACTGAACACCGGGGAGCTGTTTTTT
TRBJ1-5,.,TRBV9,.,CASSPGSGSQPQHF,TGTGCCAGCAGCCCCGGTTCAGGTTCTCAGCCCCAGCATTTT
TRBJ1-2,TRBD1,TRBV19,.,CASTRTGPTSYGYTF,TGTGCCAGTACCCGGACAGGCCCAACTAGCTATGGCTACACCTTC
TRBJ2-3,.,TRBV5-6,.,CASSSKHRVEDTQYF,TGTGCCAGCAGCTCAAAACACAGGGTCGAAGATACGCAGTATTTT
TRBJ1-5,TRBD1,TRBV5-5,.,CASSSRSLQGAAGNQPQHF,TGTGCCAGCAGCTCTCGATCACTACAGGGGGCTGCTGGCAATCAGCCCCAGCATTTT
TRBJ2-3,TRBD1,TRBV24-1,.,CATSEPRTGGTDTQYF,TGTGCCACCAGTGAACCTCGGACAGGCGGCACAGATACGCAGTATTTT
TRBJ2-4,.,TRBV4-1,.,CASSQPTQSKNIQYF,TGCGCCAGCAGCCAACCTACACAGAGCAAAAACATTCAGTACTTC
TRBJ1-6,.,TRBV2,.,CASRSGTYNSPLHF,TGTGCCAGCAGATCCGGGACTTATAATTCACCCCTCCACTTT
TRBJ2-2,.,TRBV9,.,CASSVDIAANTGELFF,TGTGCCAGCAGCGTAGATATAGCTGCGAACACCGGGGAGCTGTTTTTT
TRBJ1-4,.,TRBV7-9,.,CASSPQAEKLFF,TGTGCCAGCAGCCCCCAGGCTGAAAAACTGTTTTTT
TRBJ2-1,TRBD2,TRBV5-1,.,CASSYPTSGGFGEQFF,TGCGCCAGCAGCTACCCGACTAGCGGGGGTTTCGGTGAGCAGTTCTTC
TRBJ2-1,.,TRBV5-4,few,CASSPPPPGSYNEQFF,TGTGCCAGCAGCCCTCCACCTCCGGGCTCCTACAATGAGCAGTTCTTC
TRBJ1-5,.,TRBV6-5,.,CASSPRRDQPQHF,TGTGCCAGCAGCCCCAGGCGGGATCAGCCCCAGCATTTT
TRBJ2-1,TRBD1,TRBV28,once,CASSPRDRVRNEQFF,TGTGCCAGCAGCCCCCGGGACAGGGTCCGGAATGAGCAGTTCTTC
TRBJ1-3,.,TRBV2,.,CASSWTEKSGNTIYF,TGTGCCAGCAGTTGGACAGAGAAGAGCGGAAACACCATATATTTT
TRBJ2-1,.,TRBV24-1,.,CATSRGGGNEQFF,TGTGCCACCAGCCGAGGGGGGGGGAATGAGCAGTTCTTC
TRBJ2-5,.,TRBV2,.,CASSYNLQETQYF,TGTGCCAGCAGTTACAATCTCCAAGAGACCCAGTACTTC
TRBJ2-2,.,TRBV3-1/TRBV3-2,.,CASSQDLLRDTHTGELFF,TGTGCCAGCAGCCAGGATTTGCTCCGGGACACGCACACCGGGGAGCTGTTTTTT
TRBJ2-3,.,TRBV6-5,few,CASTRGQTSTDTQYF,TGTGCCAGCACCCGGGGTCAGACTAGCACAGATACGCAGTATTTT
TRBJ2-5,.,TRBV2,.,CASKGREETQYF,TGTGCCAGCAAGGGCAGGGAAGAGACCCAGTACTTC
TRBJ1-1,TRBD1,TRBV18,.,CASSPLGQGANTEAFF,TGTGCCAGCTCACCACTCGGACAGGGGGCGAACACTGAAGCTTTCTTT
TRBJ1-2,.,TRBV19,.,CASRSTEPNYGYTF,TGTGCCAGTAGATCTACAGAACCCAACTATGGCTACACCTTC
TRBJ1-2,.,TRBV9,.,CASSVATGPYGYTF,TGTGCCAGCAGCGTAGCGACAGGCCCCTATGGCTACACCTTC
TRBJ2-7,TRBD1,TRBV6-6,.,CASSYLQGNNEQYF,TGTGCCAGCAGTTACCTACAGGGGAATAACGAGCAGTACTTC
TRBJ2-4,.,TRBV3-1/TRBV3-2,once,CASSRQTNIQYF,TGTGCCAGCAGCCGACAGACAAACATTCAGTACTTC
TRBJ2-6,.,TRBV27,.,CASSFGGSSGANVLTF,TGTGCCAGCAGTTTTGGAGGCAGCTCTGGGGCCAACGTCCTGACTTTC
TRBJ2-5,TRBD2,TRBV24-1,once,CATSDRLAGVETQYF,TGTGCCACCAGTGATCGACTAGCGGGGGTAGAGACCCAGTACTTC
TRBJ1-1,.,TRBV3-1/TRBV3-2,.,CASSPSSRGASAFF,TGTGCCAGCAGCCCTTCAAGCCGGGGGGCATCCGCTTTCTTT
TRBJ2-2,TRBD2,TRBV19,.,CASSISTSANTGELFF,TGTGCCAGTAGTATATCCACTAGCGCGAACACCGGGGAGCTGTTTTTT
TRBJ1-2,TRBD1,TRBV7-9,.,CASSMATGIEYGYTF,TGTGCCAGCAGCATGGCGACAGGGATAGAGTATGGCTACACCTTC
TRBJ2-5,TRBD1,TRBV12-3/TRBV12-4,.,CASSRGQAGTQYF,TGTGCCAGCAGCAGGGGACAGGCGGGGACCCAGTACTTC
TRBJ2-2,.,TRBV25-1,.,CASRQRQASNTGELFF,TGTGCCAGCCGCCAACGACAGGCCTCGAACACCGGGGAGCTGTTTTTT
TRBJ2-7,TRBD2,TRBV5-4,.,CASSLNLAGEGEQYF,TGTGCCAGCAGCTTGAATCTAGCGGGGGAGGGAGAGCAGTACTTC
TRBJ1-5,.,TRBV7-3,.,CASSLNPKGVQHF,TGTGCCAGCAGCTTAAACCCTAAGGGGGTCCAGCATTTT
TRBJ2-7,TRBD1,TRBV5-1,.,CASSLPGTGRNEQYF,TGCGCCAGCAGCTTACCCGGGACAGGGAGGAACGAGCAGTACTTC
TRBJ2-7,TRBD2,TRBV5-4,.,CASSPPTGLASNEQYF,TGTGCCAGCAGCCCTCCAACGGGACTAGCATCAAACGAGCAGTACTTC
TRBJ1-1,TRBD1,TRBV28,.,CASSLAGGTEAFF,TGTGCCAGCAGTTTAGCAGGGGGCACTGAAGCTTTCTTT
TRBJ1-5,.,TRBV2,few,CASSVFRGAGQPQHF,TGTGCCAGCAGTGTATTCCGGGGGGCCGGTCAGCCCCAGCATTTT
TRBJ1-1,.,TRBV6-4,once,CASSFEQNTEAFF,TGTGCCAGCAGTTTCGAACAGAACACTGAAGCTTTCTTT
TRBJ1-5,.,TRBV4-2,.,CASSQDLHQPQHF,TGTGCCAGCAGCCAAGATCTCCATCAGCCCCAGCATTTT
TRBJ1-1,TRBD1,TRBV9,.,CASSPSSTGGNTEAFF,TGTGCCAGCAGCCCATCCTCTACAGGGGGCAACACTGAAGCTTTCTTT
TRBJ2-5,TRBD1,TRBV9,.,CASSARTGRETQYF,TGTGCCAGCAGCGCCAGGACAGGACGGGAGACCCAGTACTTC
TRBJ2-1,.,TRBV19,.,CASSKAGGFYNEQFF,TGTGCCAGTAGTAAAGCAGGGGGGTTCTACAATGAGCAGTTCTTC
TRBJ2-2,TRBD1,TRBV9,medium-sized,CASSARDRITGELFF,TGTGCCAGCAGCGCCCGGGACAGGATCACCGGGGAGCTGTTTTTT
TRBJ1-5,.,TRBV15,.,CATSLNILGGNQPQHF,TGTGCCACCAGCCTTAACATTTTAGGAGGCAATCAGCCCCAGCATTTT
TRBJ2-7,.,TRBV28,once,CASKPSGATYEQYF,TGTGCCAGCAAACCGTCAGGGGCTACCTACGAGCAGTACTTC
TRBJ1-5,.,TRBV19,few,CASSIQGSNQPQHF,TGTGCCAGTAGTATACAGGGTAGCAATCAGCCCCAGCATTTT
TRBJ1-3,TRBD1,TRBV6-6,.,CASSLGQRLRGNTIYF,TGTGCCAGCAGCCTGGGACAGCGCCTTCGAGGAAACACCATATATTTT
TRBJ2-4,.,TRBV5-1,once,CASSLESLRAKNIQYF,TGCGCCAGCAGCTTGGAGTCCCTAAGAGCCAAAAACATTCAGTACTTC
TRBJ1-1,.,TRBV7-9,many,CASSPQGFEAFF,TGTGCCAGCAGTCCGCAGGGGTTTGAAGCTTTCTTT
TRBJ1-2,.,TRBV7-2,.,CASSLQLGLYGYTF,TGTGCCAGCAGTCTTCAACTGGGCCTCTATGGCTACACCTTC
TRBJ2-3,.,TRBV28,.,CASSRQVASTDTQYF,TGTGCCAGCAGTAGACAGGTCGCCAGCACAGATACGCAGTATTTT
TRBJ1-5,TRBD1,TRBV6-5,.,CASSSDRVGQPQHF,TGTGCCAGCAGTTCCGACAGGGTGGGTCAGCCCCAGCATTTT
TRBJ1-1,TRBD1,TRBV11-1,.,CASSHRDRAAEAFF,TGTGCCAGCAGCCACCGGGACAGGGCGGCTGAAGCTTTCTTT